This T cell receptor (beta chain) was observed in a study of T cells in pancreatic ductal adenocarcinoma. Overall study findings and caveats: Comparisons of tumor and blood clonality may show falsely lower tumor diversity. Results skew toward the minority of patients with early-stage disease.

A word on this clone: Its specificity is unknown.

Surgery without prior neoadjuvant therapy was the treatment of the selected pancreatic ductal adenocarcinoma patients. Germline V gives CDR1 MRHNA, CDR2 SNTAGT. The V and J ends lost 9 bases and 4 bases, in that order; junction bases with no gene match: 4. The CDR3 is 13 amino acids. TCRdb's table, derived via immunoSEQ multiplex PCR, lists solely in-frame clones and lacks some. Among about 29,000 clones, approximately 94% were seen once, and the ten largest hold 2.2%. Sequencing was performed on PBMCs. The receptor's source is a human donor with pancreatic ductal adenocarcinoma. The V gene is TRBV6-4, the J gene TRBJ2-7; 12 nucleotides match TRBD2. CDR3 sequence (DNA): TGTGCCAGTGGGACTAGCGGGCCTTACGAGCAGTACTTC. Protein: CASGTSGPYEQYF.